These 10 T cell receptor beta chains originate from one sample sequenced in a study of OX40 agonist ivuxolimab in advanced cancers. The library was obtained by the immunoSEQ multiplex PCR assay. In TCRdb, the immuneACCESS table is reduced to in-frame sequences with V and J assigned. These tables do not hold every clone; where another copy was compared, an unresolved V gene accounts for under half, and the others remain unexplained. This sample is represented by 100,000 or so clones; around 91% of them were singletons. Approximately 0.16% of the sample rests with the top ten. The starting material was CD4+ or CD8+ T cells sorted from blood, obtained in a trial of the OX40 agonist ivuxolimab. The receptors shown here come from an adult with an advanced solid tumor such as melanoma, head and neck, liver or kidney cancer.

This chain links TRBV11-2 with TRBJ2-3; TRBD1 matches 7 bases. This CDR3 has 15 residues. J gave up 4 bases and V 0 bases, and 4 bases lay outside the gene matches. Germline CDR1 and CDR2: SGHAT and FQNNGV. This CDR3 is CASSLDLQGSDTQYF. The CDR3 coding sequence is TGTGCCAGCAGCTTAGATCTACAGGGGTCAGATACGCAGTATTTT.

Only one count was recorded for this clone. CDR3 nucleotide sequence: TGTGCCAGCAGCCCTCGGGACAGGGCAGGAAACACCATATATTTT. Residues: CASSPRDRAGNTIYF. The chain employs TRBV6-6 and TRBJ1-3; 9 positions match TRBD1. The CDR3 length is 15 residues. CDR1 is MNHNY and CDR2 is SVGAGI in the germline V gene (reference sequence). The ends lost 6 bases at V and 4 bases at J; junction bases unmatched: 7.

CDR3 nucleotides: TGTGCCAGCAGCCGGGACCAAACCCTTCAAGAGACCCAGTACTTC. It encodes CASSRDQTLQETQYF. V gene TRBV7-9 combines with J gene TRBJ2-5; D may match TRBD1 or TRBD2 (5 bases each). Germline V gene lookup returns CDR1 SEHNR and CDR2 FQNEAQ (reference sequence). Trimming took 5 bases from V and 2 from J, leaving 15 bases between them. The CDR3 sequence is 15 residues long.

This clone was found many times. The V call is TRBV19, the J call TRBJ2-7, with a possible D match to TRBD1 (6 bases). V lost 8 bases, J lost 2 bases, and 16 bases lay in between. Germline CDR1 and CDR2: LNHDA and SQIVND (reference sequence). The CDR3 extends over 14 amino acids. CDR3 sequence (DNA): TGTGCCAGTCACCCCAGGGGAATGGCCTACGAGCAGTACTTC. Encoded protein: CASHPRGMAYEQYF.

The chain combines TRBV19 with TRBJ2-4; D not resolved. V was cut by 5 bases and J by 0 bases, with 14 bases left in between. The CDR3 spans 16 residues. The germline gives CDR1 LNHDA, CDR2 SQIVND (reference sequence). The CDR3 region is CASSLLAGKAKNIQYF. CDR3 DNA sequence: TGTGCCAGTAGTCTTTTGGCCGGAAAAGCCAAAAACATTCAGTACTTC. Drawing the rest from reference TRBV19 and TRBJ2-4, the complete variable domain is DGGITQSPKYLFRKEGQNVTLSCEQNLNHDAMYWYRQDPGQGLRLIYYSQIVNDFQKGDIAEGYSVSREKKESFPLTVTSAQKNPTAFYLCASSLLAGKAKNIQYFGAGTRLSVL.

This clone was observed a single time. CDR3 coding DNA: TGTGCCAGCACAGAGTTGAACACTGAAGCTTTCTTT. This gives the protein CASTELNTEAFF. The chain is built from TRBV5-8 and TRBJ1-1; D unclear. Germline-derived CDR1 and CDR2 are SGHTS and YDEGEE. This CDR3 has 12 residues. Trimming shortened V by 6 bases and J by 0 bases, and 6 bases separated the two germline ends.

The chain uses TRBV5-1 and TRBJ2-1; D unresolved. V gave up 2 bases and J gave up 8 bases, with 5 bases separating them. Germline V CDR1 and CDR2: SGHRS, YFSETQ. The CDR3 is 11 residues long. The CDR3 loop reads CASSLTYEQFF. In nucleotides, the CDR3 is TGCGCCAGCAGCTTAACGTATGAGCAGTTCTTC.

The CDR3 here is CASSEAADGRGYTF. DNA of the CDR3: TGTGCCAGCAGTGAAGCTGCGGACGGAAGGGGCTACACCTTC. The chain recombines TRBV6-1 with TRBJ1-2; the D is unclear. The CDR3 totals 14 residues. Trimming cost V 0 bases and J 8 bases, with 13 bases left between them. Germline-derived CDR1 and CDR2 are MNHNS and SASEGT.

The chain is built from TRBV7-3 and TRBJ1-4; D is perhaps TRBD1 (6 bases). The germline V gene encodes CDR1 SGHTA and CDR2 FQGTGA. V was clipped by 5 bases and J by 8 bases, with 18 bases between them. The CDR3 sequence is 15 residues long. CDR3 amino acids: CASSRSTGPGEKLFF. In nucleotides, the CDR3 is TGTGCCAGCAGCCGATCGACAGGCCCCGGGGAAAAACTGTTTTTT.

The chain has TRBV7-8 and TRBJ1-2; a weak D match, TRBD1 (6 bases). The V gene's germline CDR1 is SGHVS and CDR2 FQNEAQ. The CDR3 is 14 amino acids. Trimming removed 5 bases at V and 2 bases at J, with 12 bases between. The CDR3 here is CASSPGTQNYGYTF. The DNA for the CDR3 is TGTGCCAGCAGCCCCGGGACACAAAACTATGGCTACACCTTC.